This TCR beta chain stems from a study of blood T cell repertoires in COVID-19. Assignments of participants to cohorts depended upon their own reported clinical history. Authors' analysis steps: Reference gene primer amplification gave estimated nucleated cell counts. Measured with immunoSEQ multiplex PCR; TCRdb has only the in-frame clones, and not every one. For V, J and clone size, that table is used; D and trimming come from the DNA. The sample shows hundreds of thousands of clones, approximately 90% of them seen only once. Sequenced material: PBMCs or T cells enriched from blood (not recorded which). The clonotype originates from a woman aged 40 to 50 who had recovered from COVID-19.

The CDR3 here is CASSLDGDWADTQYF. The CDR3 DNA reads as TGCGCCAGCAGCTTGGACGGGGATTGGGCAGATACGCAGTATTTT. The V gene is TRBV5-1, the J gene TRBJ2-3, with a possible D match to TRBD2 (5 bases). Trimming pared 0 bases from V and 4 bases from J, leaving 12 bases between. Germline V gives CDR1 SGHRS, CDR2 YFSETQ. This CDR3 has 15 residues.